Described below is a single T cell receptor (beta chain) sequence and its context. Its specificity is unknown. These data are taken from a study of T cells in localized non-small cell lung cancer. Assay: immunoSEQ multiplex PCR; the TCRdb copy retains only in-frame clones and omits some. The repertoire has approximately 140,000 clones, around 92% of them found once; the top ten carry over 1.5%. General study points: There were a median roughly 60 of the top 100 tumor clones appearing in adjacent lung. It remains possible that heterogeneity exists, since only one tumor region was sequenced. Uninvolved nearby lung showed the greatest T cell clonality, exceeding that found in tumor.

Germline CDR1 and CDR2: MNHNY and SVGAGI (reference sequence). Trimming cost V 4 bases and J 6 bases, with 12 bases left between them. This CDR3 spans 13 amino acids. The chain links TRBV6-6 to TRBJ1-2; D uncertain. The sequence was obtained from a female donor over 55 with stage I lung adenocarcinoma. Specimen: peripheral blood, collected before any cancer treatment. CDR3 sequence (DNA): TGTGCCAGCAGTTCCAGTTTCCCTAATGGCTACACCTTC. Translated, it gives CASSSSFPNGYTF.